The rows below give T cell receptor beta chains drawn from one sample of a study of cytomegalovirus exposure and HLA in healthy donors. Sequencing used immunoSEQ multiplex PCR; TCRdb keeps in-frame clones, though not all of them. The repertoire holds 200,000 or so clones, with 76% as singletons. The sample comprised PBMCs. The receptors come from a young man in good health and CMV-seronegative. CDR3s include the opening cysteine and the closing phenylalanine or tryptophan. D genes are given only for firm matches. Some rows mark clone size as missing; the rest say once, few, many or name a class of expanded clone.

j_call: TRBJ1-1
v_call: TRBV30
clone_size: once
d_call: .
cdr3_nt: TGTGCCTGGAGTGTTATGTATACTGAAGCTTTCTTT
cdr3_aa: CAWSVMYTEAFF

j_call: TRBJ1-5
v_call: TRBV2
clone_size: .
d_call: .
cdr3_nt: TGTGCCAGCAGTTTACGGTATAGCAATCAGCCCCAGCATTTT
cdr3_aa: CASSLRYSNQPQHF

j_call: TRBJ1-1
v_call: TRBV5-1
clone_size: .
d_call: TRBD1
cdr3_nt: TGCGCCAGCAGACCCGGGACAGGGAGAACGAACACTGAAGCTTTCTTT
cdr3_aa: CASRPGTGRTNTEAFF

j_call: TRBJ1-2
v_call: TRBV20-1
clone_size: .
d_call: .
cdr3_nt: TGCAGTGCTCCCAACTTGGGCTACACCTTC
cdr3_aa: CSAPNLGYTF

j_call: TRBJ1-3
v_call: TRBV9
clone_size: .
d_call: .
cdr3_nt: TGTGCCAGCAGCGTAGAGGGGCAGCCTGGAAACACCATATATTTT
cdr3_aa: CASSVEGQPGNTIYF

j_call: TRBJ1-2
v_call: TRBV6-1
clone_size: .
d_call: .
cdr3_nt: TGTGCCAGCCGTCTCGGGGGGTCACCTAACTATGGCTACACCTTC
cdr3_aa: CASRLGGSPNYGYTF

j_call: TRBJ2-1
v_call: TRBV9
clone_size: .
d_call: .
cdr3_nt: TGTGCCAGCAGCGCGCCCCGACTACCCGGAGCGGATGAGCAGTTCTTC
cdr3_aa: CASSAPRLPGADEQFF

j_call: TRBJ2-1
v_call: TRBV5-4
clone_size: .
d_call: TRBD1
cdr3_nt: TGTGCCAGCAGCTTGGGACAGGGAAGGACCTACAATGAGCAGTTCTTC
cdr3_aa: CASSLGQGRTYNEQFF

j_call: TRBJ1-2
v_call: TRBV2
clone_size: few
d_call: .
cdr3_nt: TGTGCCGGATCCAGGGAGGGCTATGGCTACACCTTC
cdr3_aa: CAGSREGYGYTF

j_call: TRBJ2-1
v_call: TRBV5-1
clone_size: .
d_call: .
cdr3_nt: TGCGCCAGCAGCCTGGACTCCCCTTTACGTGAGCAGTTCTTC
cdr3_aa: CASSLDSPLREQFF

j_call: TRBJ2-7
v_call: TRBV19
clone_size: .
d_call: TRBD2
cdr3_nt: TGTGCCAGTAGTGCAGGACTAGCGGGAGGCTACGAGCAGTACTTC
cdr3_aa: CASSAGLAGGYEQYF

j_call: TRBJ2-7
v_call: TRBV7-8
clone_size: .
d_call: TRBD1
cdr3_nt: TGTGCCAGCAGCGCCTGGACAGGGGGCGAGCAGTACTTC
cdr3_aa: CASSAWTGGEQYF

j_call: TRBJ2-1
v_call: TRBV7-9
clone_size: few
d_call: TRBD2
cdr3_nt: TGTGCCAGCAGCTTAGCACTAGCGGGGGGTGAGCAGTTCTTC
cdr3_aa: CASSLALAGGEQFF

j_call: TRBJ2-2
v_call: TRBV11-3
clone_size: .
d_call: .
cdr3_nt: TGTGCCAGCAGCTCGGGACAAAACACCGGGGAGCTGTTTTTT
cdr3_aa: CASSSGQNTGELFF

j_call: TRBJ1-4
v_call: TRBV7-2
clone_size: .
d_call: TRBD1
cdr3_nt: TGTGCCAGCAGCCATCGCCAGGGGGCTAATGAAAAACTGTTTTTT
cdr3_aa: CASSHRQGANEKLFF

j_call: TRBJ2-2
v_call: TRBV6-6
clone_size: .
d_call: TRBD2
cdr3_nt: TGTGCCAGCAGTCGGACTAGCGGGAACACCGGGGAGCTGTTTTTT
cdr3_aa: CASSRTSGNTGELFF

j_call: TRBJ2-1
v_call: TRBV5-1
clone_size: once
d_call: .
cdr3_nt: TGCGCCAGCAGCGCTCGAGGAATACAAGGCTCCTACAATGAGCAGTTCTTC
cdr3_aa: CASSARGIQGSYNEQFF